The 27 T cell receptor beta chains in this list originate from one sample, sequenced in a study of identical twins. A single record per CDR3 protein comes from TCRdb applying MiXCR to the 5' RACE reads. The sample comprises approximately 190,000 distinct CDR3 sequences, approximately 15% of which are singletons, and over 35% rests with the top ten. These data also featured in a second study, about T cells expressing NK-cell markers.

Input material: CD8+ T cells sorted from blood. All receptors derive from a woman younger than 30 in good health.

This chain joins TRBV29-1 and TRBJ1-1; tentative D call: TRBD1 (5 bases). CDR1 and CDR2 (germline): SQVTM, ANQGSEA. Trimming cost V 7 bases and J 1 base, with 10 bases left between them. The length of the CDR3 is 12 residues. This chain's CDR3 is CSAQQENTEAFF. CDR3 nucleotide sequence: TGCAGCGCCCAACAGGAGAACACTGAAGCTTTCTTT.

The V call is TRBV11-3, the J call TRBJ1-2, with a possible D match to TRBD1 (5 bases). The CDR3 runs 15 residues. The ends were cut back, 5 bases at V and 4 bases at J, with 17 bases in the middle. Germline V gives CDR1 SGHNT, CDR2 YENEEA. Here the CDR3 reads CASSQTDGDLYGYTF. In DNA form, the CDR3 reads TGTGCCAGCAGCCAAACCGACGGGGACCTCTATGGCTACACCTTC.

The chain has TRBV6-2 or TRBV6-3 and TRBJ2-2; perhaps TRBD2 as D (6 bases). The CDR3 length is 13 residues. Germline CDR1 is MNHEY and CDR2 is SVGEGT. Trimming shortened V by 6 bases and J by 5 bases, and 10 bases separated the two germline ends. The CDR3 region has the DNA TGTGCCAGCAGCTCGGAGGGGACCGGGGAGCTGTTTTTT. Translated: CASSSEGTGELFF.

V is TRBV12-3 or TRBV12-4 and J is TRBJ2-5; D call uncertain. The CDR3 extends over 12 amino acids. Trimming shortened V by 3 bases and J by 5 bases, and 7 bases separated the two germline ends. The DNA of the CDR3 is TGTGCCAGCAGTTTTGGCCGGGAGACCCAGTACTTC. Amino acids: CASSFGRETQYF.

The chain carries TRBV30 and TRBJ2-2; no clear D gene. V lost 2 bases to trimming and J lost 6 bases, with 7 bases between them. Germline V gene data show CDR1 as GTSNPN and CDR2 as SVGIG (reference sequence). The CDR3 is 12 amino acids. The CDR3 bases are TGTGCCTGGAGTTTAGGGTCCGGGGAGCTGTTTTTT. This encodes CAWSLGSGELFF.

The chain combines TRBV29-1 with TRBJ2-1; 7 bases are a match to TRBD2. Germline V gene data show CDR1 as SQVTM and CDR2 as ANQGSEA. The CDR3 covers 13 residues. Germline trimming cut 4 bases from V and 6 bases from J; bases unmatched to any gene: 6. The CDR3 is CSVARGEGNEQFF. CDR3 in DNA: TGCAGCGTTGCACGGGGGGAGGGCAATGAGCAGTTCTTC.

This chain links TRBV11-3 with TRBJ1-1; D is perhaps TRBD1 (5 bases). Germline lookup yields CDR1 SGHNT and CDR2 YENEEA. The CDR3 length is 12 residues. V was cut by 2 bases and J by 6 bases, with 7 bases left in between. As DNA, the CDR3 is TGTGCCAGCAGCTTAATGGGGCCTGAAGCTTTCTTT. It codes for CASSLMGPEAFF.

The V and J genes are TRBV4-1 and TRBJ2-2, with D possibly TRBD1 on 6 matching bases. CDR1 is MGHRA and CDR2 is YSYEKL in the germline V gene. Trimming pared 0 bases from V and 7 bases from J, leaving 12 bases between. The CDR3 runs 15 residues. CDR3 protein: CASSQEQGNIGELFF. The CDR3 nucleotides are TGCGCCAGCAGCCAAGAACAGGGAAATATCGGGGAGCTGTTTTTT.

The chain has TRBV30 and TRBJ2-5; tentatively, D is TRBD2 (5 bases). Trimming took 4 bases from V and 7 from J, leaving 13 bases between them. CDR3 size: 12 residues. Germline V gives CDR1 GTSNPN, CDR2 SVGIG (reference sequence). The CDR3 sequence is CAWTDLRGTQYF. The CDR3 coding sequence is TGTGCCTGGACGGACTTGCGAGGGACCCAGTACTTC.

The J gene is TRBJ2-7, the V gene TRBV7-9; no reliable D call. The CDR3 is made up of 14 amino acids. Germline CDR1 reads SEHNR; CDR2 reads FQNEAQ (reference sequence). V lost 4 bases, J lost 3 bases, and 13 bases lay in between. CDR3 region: CASSYPSHGYEQYF. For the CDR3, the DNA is TGTGCCAGCAGCTACCCCTCGCACGGCTACGAGCAGTACTTC.

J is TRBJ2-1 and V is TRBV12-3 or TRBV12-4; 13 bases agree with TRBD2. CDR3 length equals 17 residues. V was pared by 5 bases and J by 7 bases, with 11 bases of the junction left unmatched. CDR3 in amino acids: CASSHGTSGASRNEQFF. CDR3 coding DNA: TGTGCCAGCAGTCACGGGACTAGCGGGGCTAGCAGGAATGAGCAGTTCTTC.

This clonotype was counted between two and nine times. In DNA form, the CDR3 reads TGTGCCACCAGCAGAACAGGGGCTTCGACGCAGTATTTT. It codes for CATSRTGASTQYF. The chain links TRBV15 to TRBJ2-3; TRBD1 aligns across 7 bases. The CDR3 contains 13 residues. The V gene end was trimmed by 2 bases and the J gene end by 9 bases; junction bases not matched to a gene: 5. Per the germline V gene, CDR1 is LNHNV and CDR2 is YYDKDF (reference sequence).

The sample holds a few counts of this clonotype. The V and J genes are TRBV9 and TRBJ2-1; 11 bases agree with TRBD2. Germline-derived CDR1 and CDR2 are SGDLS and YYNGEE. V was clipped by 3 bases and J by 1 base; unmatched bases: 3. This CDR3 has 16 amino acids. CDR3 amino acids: CASSGSGGGSYNEQFF. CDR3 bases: TGTGCCAGCAGCGGTAGCGGGGGGGGATCCTACAATGAGCAGTTCTTC. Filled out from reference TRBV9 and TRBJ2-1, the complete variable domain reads DSGVTQTPKHLITATGQRVTLRCSPRSGDLSVYWYQQSLDQGLQFLIQYYNGEERAKGNILERFSAQQFPDLHSELNLSSLELGDSALYFCASSGSGGGSYNEQFFGPGTRLTVL.

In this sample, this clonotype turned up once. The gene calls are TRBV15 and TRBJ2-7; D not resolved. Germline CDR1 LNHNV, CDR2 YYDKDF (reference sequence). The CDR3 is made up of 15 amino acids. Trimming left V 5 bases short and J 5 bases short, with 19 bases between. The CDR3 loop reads CATSGYTIDVHEQYF. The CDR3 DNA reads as TGTGCCACCAGCGGTTACACCATAGACGTTCACGAGCAGTACTTC.

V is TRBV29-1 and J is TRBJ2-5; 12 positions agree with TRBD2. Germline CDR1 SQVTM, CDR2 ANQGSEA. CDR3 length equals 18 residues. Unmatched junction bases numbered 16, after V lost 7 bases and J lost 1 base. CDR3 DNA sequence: TGCAGCGCCCTACCGGGACTAGCGGGCGCCCTAGTCCAAGAGACCCAGTACTTC. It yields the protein CSALPGLAGALVQETQYF. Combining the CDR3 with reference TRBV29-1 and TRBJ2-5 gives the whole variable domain SAVISQKPSRDICQRGTSLTIQCQVDSQVTMMFWYRQQPGQSLTLIATANQGSEATYESGFVIDKFPISRPNLTFSTLTVSNMSPEDSSIYLCSALPGLAGALVQETQYFGPGTRLLVL.

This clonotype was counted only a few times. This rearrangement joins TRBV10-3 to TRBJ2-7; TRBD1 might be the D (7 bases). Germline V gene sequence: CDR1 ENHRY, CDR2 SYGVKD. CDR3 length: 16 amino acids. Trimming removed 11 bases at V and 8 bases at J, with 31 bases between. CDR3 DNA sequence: TGTGCCGTCCCGGAGACAGGGCATGGGGGGAAGGTACAGCAGTACTTC. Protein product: CAVPETGHGGKVQQYF.

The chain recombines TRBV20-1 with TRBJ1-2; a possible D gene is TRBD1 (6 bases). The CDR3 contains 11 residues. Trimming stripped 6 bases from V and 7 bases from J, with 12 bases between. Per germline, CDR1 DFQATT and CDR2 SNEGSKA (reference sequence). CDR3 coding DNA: TGCAGTGCCAGGGGTGCAGGTGGCTACACCTTC. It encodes CSARGAGGYTF.

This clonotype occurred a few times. In DNA, the CDR3 is TGTGCCAGACTATCCACGCTACGGCGGAACGAGCAGTACTTC. Translation gives CARLSTLRRNEQYF. The chain couples TRBV6-1 to TRBJ2-7; D remains ambiguous. Germline V gene sequence: CDR1 MNHNS, CDR2 SASEGT. This CDR3 region has 14 residues. Deletions cut 9 bases from V and 5 bases from J, with 20 bases between.

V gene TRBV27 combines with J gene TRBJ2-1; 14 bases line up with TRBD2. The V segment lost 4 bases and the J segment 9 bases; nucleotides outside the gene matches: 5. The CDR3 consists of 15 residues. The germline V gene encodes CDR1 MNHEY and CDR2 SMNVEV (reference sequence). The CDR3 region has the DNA TGTGCCAGCAGTTCGGGGACTAGCGGGAGAATTGAGCAGTTCTTC. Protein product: CASSSGTSGRIEQFF.

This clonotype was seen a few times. In nucleotides, the CDR3 is TGTGCCAGCAGCTTAGGGGCTAGCGGGGGCTATGAGCAGTTCTTC. This sequence encodes CASSLGASGGYEQFF. The chain is built from TRBV11-2 and TRBJ2-1; TRBD2 matches at 10 bases. With 1 base clipped from V and 8 bases from J, the junction kept 5 bases outside the gene matches. CDR3 size: 15 residues. From germline, CDR1 is SGHAT and CDR2 FQNNGV.

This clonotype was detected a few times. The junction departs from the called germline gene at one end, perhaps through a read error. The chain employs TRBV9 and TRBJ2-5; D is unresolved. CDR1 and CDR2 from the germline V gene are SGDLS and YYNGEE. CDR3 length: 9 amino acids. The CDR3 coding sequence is TGTGCCAGCAGCGTAGACTGGGGTTTC. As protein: CASSVDWGF.

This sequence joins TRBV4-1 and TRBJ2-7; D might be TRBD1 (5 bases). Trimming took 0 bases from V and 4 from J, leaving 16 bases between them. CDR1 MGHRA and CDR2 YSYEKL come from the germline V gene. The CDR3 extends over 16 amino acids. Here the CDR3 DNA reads TGCGCCAGCAGCCAAGAATCGGCAGGGCGTTTATACGAGCAGTACTTC. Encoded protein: CASSQESAGRLYEQYF.

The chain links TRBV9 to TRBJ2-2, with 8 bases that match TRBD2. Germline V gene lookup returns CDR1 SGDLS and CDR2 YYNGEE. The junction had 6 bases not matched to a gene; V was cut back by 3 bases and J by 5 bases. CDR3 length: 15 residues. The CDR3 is CASSESGSRTGELFF. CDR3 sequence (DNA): TGTGCCAGCAGCGAAAGCGGGAGTAGGACCGGGGAGCTGTTTTTT.

CDR3 DNA sequence: TGTGCCAGCAGACACGGAGGTCCGAACACTGAAGCTTTCTTT. This translates into CASRHGGPNTEAFF. The J gene is TRBJ1-1, the V gene TRBV7-9; D call uncertain. The CDR3 has 14 residues. Trimming took off 6 bases at V and 1 base at J, with 12 bases between the two ends. The germline V gene encodes CDR1 SEHNR and CDR2 FQNEAQ (reference sequence).

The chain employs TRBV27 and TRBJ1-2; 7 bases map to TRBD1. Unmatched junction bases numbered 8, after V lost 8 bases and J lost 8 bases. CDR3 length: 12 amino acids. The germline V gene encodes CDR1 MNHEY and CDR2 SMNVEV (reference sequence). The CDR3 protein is CASRTGAGGYTF. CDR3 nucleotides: TGTGCCAGCCGAACAGGGGCAGGAGGCTACACCTTC.

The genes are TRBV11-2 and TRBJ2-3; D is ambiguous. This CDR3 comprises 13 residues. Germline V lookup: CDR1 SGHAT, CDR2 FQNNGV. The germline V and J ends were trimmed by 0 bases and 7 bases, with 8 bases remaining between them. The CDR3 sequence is CASSLELTHTQYF. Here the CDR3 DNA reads TGTGCCAGCAGCTTAGAACTAACCCATACGCAGTATTTT.

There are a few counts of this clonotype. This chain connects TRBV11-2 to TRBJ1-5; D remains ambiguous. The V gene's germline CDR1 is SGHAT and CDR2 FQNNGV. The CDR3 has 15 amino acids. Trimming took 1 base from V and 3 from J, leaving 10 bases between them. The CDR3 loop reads CASSLAPGPNQPQHF. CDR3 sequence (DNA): TGTGCCAGCAGCTTAGCCCCCGGACCCAATCAGCCCCAGCATTTT. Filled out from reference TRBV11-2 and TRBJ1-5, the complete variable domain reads EAGVAQSPRYKIIEKRQSVAFWCNPISGHATLYWYQQILGQGPKLLIQFQNNGVVDDSQLPKDRFSAERLKGVDSTLKIQPAKLEDSAVYLCASSLAPGPNQPQHFGDGTRLSIL.